A selection of T cell receptor beta chains follows, all from one sample in a study of T cell repertoires in cytomegalovirus infection. TCRdb recomputed calls from the reads with MiXCR, one row per CDR3 protein. Of approximately 190,000 distinct CDR3 sequences in the sample, over 25% were seen once. The sample was PBMCs. Every receptor here comes from a human donor in good health (CMV status not recorded). Some clones in this sample may be carry-over from other donors' samples. CDR3s include the opening cysteine and the closing phenylalanine or tryptophan. D genes are given only for firm matches. Clone size appears in some rows only: once, few, many, or a class for an expanded clone.

clone_size j_call d_call v_call cdr3_aa cdr3_nt
NA TRBJ2-1 NA TRBV11-1 CASSQGSLSSYNEQFF TGTGCCAGCAGCCAGGGGTCCTTGAGCTCCTACAATGAGCAGTTCTTC
NA TRBJ1-2 NA TRBV2 CASSPDRALNYGYTF TGTGCCAGCAGCCCAGACCGAGCCCTTAACTATGGCTACACCTTC
NA TRBJ1-1 NA TRBV10-3 CALARGADTEAFF TGTGCCCTAGCGAGAGGGGCCGACACTGAAGCTTTCTTT
NA TRBJ2-5 NA TRBV2 CASKSDLYQETQYF TGTGCCAGCAAATCAGACTTGTACCAAGAGACCCAGTACTTC
NA TRBJ2-3 TRBD1 TRBV5-6 CASSQGQGRVSTDTQYF TGTGCCAGCAGCCAGGGACAGGGAAGGGTGAGCACAGATACGCAGTATTTT
once TRBJ1-1 NA TRBV27 CASSLRARGKTEAFF TGTGCCAGCAGCCTTCGGGCCCGTGGAAAAACTGAAGCTTTCTTT
NA TRBJ2-5 NA TRBV11-2 CASSLGLVDGETQYF TGTGCCAGCAGCTTAGGATTGGTGGATGGGGAGACCCAGTACTTC
NA TRBJ2-2 NA TRBV12-3/TRBV12-4 CASSGGGTGENTGELFF TGTGCCAGCAGCGGAGGAGGGACGGGGGAAAACACCGGGGAGCTGTTTTTT
NA TRBJ2-3 TRBD1 TRBV6-1 CASRPLGQSSTDTQYF TGTGCCAGCAGGCCCCTGGGACAGTCTAGCACAGATACGCAGTATTTT
NA TRBJ2-1 TRBD1 TRBV12-5 CASGIDRVYNEQFF TGTGCTAGTGGAATTGACAGGGTCTACAATGAGCAGTTCTTC
NA TRBJ2-1 TRBD2 TRBV6-4 CASSAGGEYNEQFF TGTGCCAGCAGTGCGGGGGGAGAGTACAATGAGCAGTTCTTC
NA TRBJ2-1 TRBD1 TRBV6-1 CASSRQGLNNEQFF TGTGCCAGCAGTAGACAGGGGCTCAACAATGAGCAGTTCTTC
NA TRBJ1-5 NA TRBV10-2 CASSESGYNQPQHF TGCGCCAGCAGTGAATCAGGATACAATCAGCCCCAGCATTTT
NA TRBJ2-3 NA TRBV5-4 CASSLELASTDTQYF TGTGCCAGCAGCTTAGAACTAGCTAGCACAGATACGCAGTATTTT
few TRBJ1-5 NA TRBV12-5 CASGLVSAQGFFNQPQHF TGTGCTAGTGGTTTGGTCTCCGCCCAGGGCTTTTTCAATCAGCCCCAGCATTTT
few TRBJ1-3 NA TRBV15 CATSRDRTVLSGNTIYF TGTGCCACCAGCAGAGATCGGACAGTGCTCTCTGGAAACACCATATATTTT
many TRBJ2-7 NA TRBV7-2 CASSLHSSYEQYF TGTGCCAGCAGCTTACACAGTTCCTACGAGCAGTACTTC
few TRBJ1-2 NA TRBV12-3/TRBV12-4 CASSDGQGGYTF TGTGCCAGCAGTGACGGTCAGGGCGGCTACACCTTC
few TRBJ1-4 TRBD1 TRBV11-2 CASSRGWTGSEKLFF TGTGCCAGCAGCCGGGGTTGGACAGGGAGTGAAAAACTGTTTTTT
few TRBJ1-2 NA TRBV12-3/TRBV12-4 CASVLAGTLSGYTF TGTGCCAGCGTCCTCGCAGGGACCCTCAGCGGCTACACCTTC
many TRBJ2-2 TRBD1 TRBV7-2 CASSRGTATGELFF TGTGCCAGCAGCCGTGGGACAGCCACCGGGGAGCTGTTTTTT
NA TRBJ2-7 TRBD2 TRBV14 CASSPRTSITEQYF TGTGCCAGCAGCCCGAGGACTAGTATAACCGAGCAGTACTTC
NA TRBJ2-5 NA TRBV6-6 CASSYIETQYF TGTGCCAGCAGTTACATAGAGACCCAGTACTTC
NA TRBJ1-5 NA TRBV10-3 CASTINSNQPQHF TGTGCCTCCACCATCAATAGCAATCAGCCCCAGCATTTT
once TRBJ2-5 NA TRBV12-3/TRBV12-4 CASSSPPEIETQYF TGTGCCAGCAGTTCTCCACCTGAGATAGAGACCCAGTACTTC
many TRBJ1-1 TRBD1 TRBV4-1 CASSQARQGNTEAFF TGCGCCAGCAGCCAAGCCCGACAGGGGAACACTGAAGCTTTCTTT
few TRBJ2-3 NA TRBV11-2 CASSLGETSTDTQYF TGTGCCAGCAGCTTGGGCGAAACTAGCACAGATACGCAGTATTTT
NA TRBJ1-5 NA TRBV12-3/TRBV12-4 CASSGPRGANQPQHF TGTGCCAGCAGTGGACCCCGCGGAGCCAATCAGCCCCAGCATTTT
few TRBJ1-1 NA TRBV5-1 CASSLWQGTGEAFF TGCGCCAGCAGCTTGTGGCAGGGCACAGGGGAAGCTTTCTTT
NA TRBJ2-3 NA TRBV29-1 CSTWTGGDTQYF TGCAGCACTTGGACAGGAGGGGATACGCAGTATTTT
few TRBJ2-5 NA TRBV5-1 CASSLKTAQETQYF TGCGCCAGCAGCCTAAAGACAGCGCAAGAGACCCAGTACTTC
NA TRBJ2-5 NA TRBV7-9 CASSLVANQETQYF TGTGCCAGCAGCTTAGTTGCGAACCAAGAGACCCAGTACTTC
NA TRBJ2-7 NA TRBV5-1 CASSLGSDSYEQYF TGCGCCAGCAGCTTGGGCAGCGACTCCTACGAGCAGTACTTC
NA TRBJ1-1 TRBD1 TRBV20-1 CSATSGTVNTEAFF TGCAGTGCAACCTCCGGGACAGTGAACACTGAAGCTTTCTTT
few TRBJ2-5 NA TRBV7-2 CASSLSIGSDLYF TGTGCCAGCAGCTTATCAATTGGGTCTGACCTATACTTC
NA TRBJ2-5 NA TRBV7-8 CAISPGKETQYF TGTGCCATTTCACCGGGAAAAGAGACCCAGTACTTC
NA TRBJ2-6 NA TRBV5-1 CASSATTSGANVLTF TGCGCCAGCAGCGCTACTACCAGTGGGGCCAACGTCCTGACTTTC
NA TRBJ1-1 NA TRBV29-1 CSVHMLLRDTEAFF TGCAGCGTACATATGCTGCTCCGGGACACTGAAGCTTTCTTT
NA TRBJ2-1 NA TRBV19 CASSIVAGNEQFF TGTGCCAGTAGTATAGTGGCCGGAAATGAGCAGTTCTTC
NA TRBJ1-4 NA TRBV29-1 CSVEKGEKLF TGCAGCGTTGAAAAGGGTGAAAAACTGTTT
NA TRBJ2-7 TRBD2 TRBV14 CASSRQLALSYEQYF TGTGCCAGCAGCCGACAACTAGCGCTCTCCTACGAGCAGTACTTC
NA TRBJ1-3 NA TRBV7-2 CASSLAGESSRNTIYF TGTGCCAGCAGCTTAGCCGGGGAGAGCTCTAGAAACACCATATATTTT
few TRBJ1-1 NA TRBV7-9 CASSPGWGTEAFF TGTGCCAGCAGCCCGGGATGGGGCACTGAAGCTTTCTTT
once TRBJ2-1 TRBD1 TRBV6-2/TRBV6-3 CASLPGQGYNEQFF TGTGCCAGCCTGCCGGGACAGGGCTACAATGAGCAGTTCTTC
NA TRBJ2-7 TRBD1 TRBV29-1 CSVRQGANEQYF TGCAGCGTAAGACAGGGGGCAAACGAGCAGTACTTC
few TRBJ1-6 NA TRBV11-2 CASSLDGGSSPLHF TGTGCCAGCAGCTTAGACGGGGGGAGTTCACCCCTCCACTTT
many TRBJ2-5 NA TRBV7-2 CASSLGTYPLETQYF TGTGCCAGCAGCCTCGGGACTTACCCTTTAGAGACCCAGTACTTC
few TRBJ1-3 NA TRBV12-3/TRBV12-4 CASSLDANTIYF TGTGCCAGCAGTTTGGATGCAAACACCATATATTTT
few TRBJ2-3 TRBD2 TRBV5-6 CASSLKASGVRDTQYF TGTGCCAGCAGCTTGAAGGCTAGCGGTGTGCGAGATACGCAGTATTTT
NA TRBJ1-1 NA TRBV7-9 CASTKGGESPEAFF TGTGCCAGCACCAAGGGGGGGGAGAGTCCTGAAGCTTTCTTT
NA TRBJ2-3 NA TRBV6-5 CASTAELKNTQYF TGTGCCAGCACTGCAGAGTTAAAAAATACGCAGTATTTT
NA TRBJ2-3 NA TRBV19 CASTAGHTQYF TGTGCCAGTACGGCGGGCCATACGCAGTATTTT
few TRBJ2-2 NA TRBV7-9 CASSLAAGHTGELFF TGTGCCAGCAGCTTAGCGGCAGGGCACACCGGGGAGCTGTTTTTT
few TRBJ1-5 TRBD1 TRBV11-2 CASSSGAGGLINQPQHF TGTGCCAGCAGCTCTGGGGCAGGGGGCCTCATTAATCAGCCCCAGCATTTT